The 5 T cell receptor beta chains presented below share a single source sample, sequenced in a study of blood T cell repertoires in COVID-19. TCRdb's table, derived via immunoSEQ multiplex PCR, lists solely in-frame clones and lacks some. In the table there are roughly 220,000 clones, roughly 88% of which are singletons. Sequenced: PBMCs or T cells enriched from blood (not recorded which). The receptors shown here come from a middle-aged woman with acute COVID-19.

The chain recombines TRBV18 with TRBJ1-2, with D unclear. V lost 1 base to trimming and J lost 6 bases, with 24 bases between them. This CDR3 has 18 residues. The germline V gene has CDR1 KGHSH and CDR2 LQKENI. This chain's CDR3 is CASSPLSFALGSTDGYTF. Written as DNA, the CDR3 is TGTGCCAGCTCACCACTAAGTTTTGCCCTCGGGTCAACTGATGGCTACACCTTC. The entire variable domain, with the rest obtained from reference TRBV18 and TRBJ1-2, is as follows: NAGVMQNPRHLVRRRGQEARLRCSPMKGHSHVYWYRQLPEEGLKFMVYLQKENIIDESGMPKERFSAEFPKEGPSILRIQQVVRGDSAAYFCASSPLSFALGSTDGYTFGSGTRLTVV.

This chain uses TRBV3-1 (or the pseudogene TRBV3-2) with TRBJ2-2, with 8 bases identical to TRBD2. Germline CDR1 LGHDT, CDR2 YNNKEL (reference sequence). The CDR3 is made up of 16 amino acids. The J segment lost 7 bases and the V segment lost 4 bases, leaving 11 bases of the junction unmatched. The CDR3 DNA reads as TGTGCCAGCAGCCCCGACCTCGGGGGGGCGGGCGGGGAGCTGTTTTTT. This encodes CASSPDLGGAGGELFF.

This clone was found a few times. The chain is built from TRBV25-1 and TRBJ1-2; no firm D call. Per the germline V gene, CDR1 is MGHDK and CDR2 is SYGVNS. This CDR3 has 12 residues. Trimming removed 6 bases from V and 3 bases from J, with 8 bases in between. CDR3 amino acids: CASSGSHYGYTF. In DNA, the CDR3 is TGTGCCAGCAGCGGGTCGCACTATGGCTACACCTTC.

This clone was recorded only once. The J gene is TRBJ2-2, the V gene TRBV29-1, with D possibly being TRBD2 (5 bases). The germline gives CDR1 SQVTM, CDR2 ANQGSEA. Trimming took off 4 bases at V and 1 base at J, with 7 bases between the two ends. The CDR3 sequence is 13 residues long. The CDR3 nucleotides read TGCAGCGTTGCTCGGGGGAACACCGGGGAGCTGTTTTTT. Translation gives CSVARGNTGELFF.

This chain joins TRBV28 and TRBJ1-1; 8 bases match TRBD1. This CDR3 spans 13 amino acids. Trimming at V came to 7 bases and at J to 7 bases, leaving 8 bases not matched to a gene. In germline, CDR1 is MDHEN, CDR2 SYDVKM. CDR3 residues: CASTQQGGGEAFF. The CDR3 coding sequence is TGTGCCAGCACCCAACAGGGGGGAGGTGAAGCTTTCTTT.